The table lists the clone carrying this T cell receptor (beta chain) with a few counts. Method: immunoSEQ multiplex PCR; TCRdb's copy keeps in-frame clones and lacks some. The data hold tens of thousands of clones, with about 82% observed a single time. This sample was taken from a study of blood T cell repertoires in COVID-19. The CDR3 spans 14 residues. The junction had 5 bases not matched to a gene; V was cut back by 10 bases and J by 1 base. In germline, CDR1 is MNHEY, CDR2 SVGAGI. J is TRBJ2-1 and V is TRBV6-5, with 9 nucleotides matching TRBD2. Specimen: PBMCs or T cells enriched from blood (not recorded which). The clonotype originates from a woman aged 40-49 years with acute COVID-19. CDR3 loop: CAIQSGGSYNEQFF. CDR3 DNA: TGTGCCATCCAAAGCGGGGGGTCCTACAATGAGCAGTTCTTC.